This T cell receptor (beta chain) was identified during a study of control samples from healthy donors and cancer patients. Regarding this clone: The germline gene is not matched at one end of the junction; a read error may be the cause.

Assay: immunoSEQ multiplex PCR; the TCRdb copy retains only in-frame clones and omits some. This table holds around 110,000 clones, 75% to 90% found once. Per the germline V gene, CDR1 is LGHNA and CDR2 is YNFKEQ. There are 12 residues in the CDR3. The chain has TRBV4-2 and TRBJ1-2; TRBD1 matches 8 bases. Sequencing was performed on PBMCs. The TCR sequence derives from a woman in her forties or fifties with colorectal cancer. CDR3 DNA: TGTGCCAGCAGCCAGGCCGGGACAGGATTAAGCTTC. Translated: CASSQAGTGLSF.